This TCR beta chain was obtained from a study of cytomegalovirus exposure and HLA in healthy donors. Study-level information: Across some 400 genotyped donors, approximately 81% landed in the Caucasian-associated ancestry cluster. Study-level findings and limits: The study recorded around 160 TCR beta chains that were cytomegalovirus-associated.

The PCR contained 60 Vbeta and 13 Jbeta primers. Repertoires were generated with immunoSEQ multiplex PCR, while TCRdb's copy carries only in-frame clones and drops some. The sample has hundreds of thousands of clones; over 75% are singletons. At collection, donors were nominally healthy, but unrecorded immune exposures were probable. Per the germline V gene, CDR1 is GTSNPN and CDR2 is SVGIG (reference sequence). The CDR3 runs 13 residues. Trimming took 0 bases from V and 3 from J; bases not matched to a gene: 0. This clone was recorded many times. Its antigen is currently unknown. Within the sample, other DNA sequences also encode this same CDR3.

The specimen sequenced was PBMCs. The chain employs TRBV30 and TRBJ1-1; 8 positions agree with TRBD1. This TCR was sampled from a man younger than 35 in good health and CMV-seronegative. CDR3 sequence (DNA): TGTGCCTGGAGTGTACAGGGGGACACTGAAGCTTTCTTT. Translating it yields CAWSVQGDTEAFF.